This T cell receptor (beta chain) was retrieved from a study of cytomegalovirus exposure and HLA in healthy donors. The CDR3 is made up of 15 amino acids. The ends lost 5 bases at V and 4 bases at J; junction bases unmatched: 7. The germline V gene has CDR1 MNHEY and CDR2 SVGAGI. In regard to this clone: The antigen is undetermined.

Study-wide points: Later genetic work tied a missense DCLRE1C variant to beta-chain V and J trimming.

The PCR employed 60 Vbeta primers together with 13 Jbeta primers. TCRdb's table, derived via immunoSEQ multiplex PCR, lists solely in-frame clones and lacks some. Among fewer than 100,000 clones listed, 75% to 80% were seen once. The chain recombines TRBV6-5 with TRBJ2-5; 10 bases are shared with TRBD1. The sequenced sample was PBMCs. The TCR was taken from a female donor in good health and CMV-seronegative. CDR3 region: CASSPLGDRGETQYF. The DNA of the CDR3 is TGTGCCAGCAGTCCACTTGGGGACAGGGGAGAGACCCAGTACTTC.